This T cell receptor beta chain was captured by sequencing in a study of blood T cell repertoires in COVID-19. Across the study: There were acute and convalescent COVID-19 samples, and they came from the United States, Italy and Spain.

In the original analysis: Estimation of nucleated cell counts was performed using reference gene primer amplification. Profiling relied on immunoSEQ multiplex PCR, and the TCRdb table lists in-frame clones only, not all of them. That table gives V, J and clone size, and the DNA gave D and trimming. Found here are 43,000 or so clones, roughly 87% of them singletons; the top ten hold 15%. This clone has only one observation. The sequence was obtained from a man in his 60s with active COVID-19. Sequencing used peripheral blood.

The chain's CDR3 is CASSSDRGWGEKLFF. The DNA of the CDR3 is TGTGCCAGCAGTTCGGACAGGGGATGGGGTGAAAAACTGTTTTTT. The chain is built from TRBV27 and TRBJ1-4, with 9 bases matching TRBD1. The CDR3 has 15 residues. V shed 4 bases, J shed 7 bases, and the junction held 7 bases outside the gene matches. Germline V gives CDR1 MNHEY, CDR2 SMNVEV (reference sequence).